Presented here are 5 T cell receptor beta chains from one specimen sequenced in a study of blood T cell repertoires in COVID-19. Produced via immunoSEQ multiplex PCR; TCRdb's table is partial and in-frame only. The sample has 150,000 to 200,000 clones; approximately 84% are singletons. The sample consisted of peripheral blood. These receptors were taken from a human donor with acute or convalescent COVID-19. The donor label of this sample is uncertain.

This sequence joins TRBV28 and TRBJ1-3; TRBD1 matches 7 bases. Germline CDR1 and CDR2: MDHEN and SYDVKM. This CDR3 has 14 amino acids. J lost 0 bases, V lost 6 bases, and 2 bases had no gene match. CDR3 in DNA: TGTGCCAGCAGGGACAGGCGCTCTGGAAACACCATATATTTT. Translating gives CASRDRRSGNTIYF. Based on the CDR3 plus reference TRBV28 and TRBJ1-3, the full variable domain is DVKVTQSSRYLVKRTGEKVFLECVQDMDHENMFWYRQDPGLGLRLIYFSYDVKMKEKGDIPEGYSVSREKKERFSLILESASTNQTSMYLCASRDRRSGNTIYFGEGSWLTVV.

As DNA, the CDR3 is TGTGCCAGCAGCCCCCTAGCGGGAGGGGCGGGGATCTACAATGAGCAGTTCTTC. Translating it yields CASSPLAGGAGIYNEQFF. The J gene is TRBJ2-1, the V gene TRBV6-2 or TRBV6-3, with 12 bases identical to TRBD2. The germline gives CDR1 MNHEY, CDR2 SVGEGT. The CDR3 consists of 18 residues. The V and J ends lost 6 bases and 3 bases, in that order; junction bases with no gene match: 12.

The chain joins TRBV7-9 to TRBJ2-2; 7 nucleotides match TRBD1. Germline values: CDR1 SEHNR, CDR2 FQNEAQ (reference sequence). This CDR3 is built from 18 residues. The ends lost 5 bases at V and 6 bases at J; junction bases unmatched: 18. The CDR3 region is CASSPGGYRGRRAGELFF. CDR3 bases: TGTGCCAGCAGCCCAGGGGGTTACAGGGGACGAAGGGCCGGGGAGCTGTTTTTT.

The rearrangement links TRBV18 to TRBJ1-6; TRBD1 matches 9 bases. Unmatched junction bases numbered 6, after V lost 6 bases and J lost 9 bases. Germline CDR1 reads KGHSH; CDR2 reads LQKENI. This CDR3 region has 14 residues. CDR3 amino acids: CASSLGQGASPLHF. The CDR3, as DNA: TGTGCCAGCTCCCTGGGACAGGGAGCTTCACCCCTCCACTTT.

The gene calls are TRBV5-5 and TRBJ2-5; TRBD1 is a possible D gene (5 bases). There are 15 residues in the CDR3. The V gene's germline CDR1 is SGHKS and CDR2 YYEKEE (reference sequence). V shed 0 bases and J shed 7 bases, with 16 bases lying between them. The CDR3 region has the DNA TGTGCCAGCAGCTTGGGACAGCCCATGTCATGGACCCAGTACTTC. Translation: CASSLGQPMSWTQYF.